Below, 12 T cell receptor beta chains from the same sample are listed, as sequenced in a study of cytomegalovirus exposure and HLA in healthy donors. Vbeta (60) and Jbeta (13) primers were used in the PCR. Produced via immunoSEQ multiplex PCR; TCRdb's table is partial and in-frame only. Among 150,000 to 200,000 clones listed, about four fifths were seen once. The specimen was PBMCs. The receptors were gathered from a woman between 50 and 59 years old in good health and CMV-seronegative.

The chain couples TRBV10-3 to TRBJ1-5, with D tentatively TRBD1 (5 bases). CDR1 is ENHRY and CDR2 is SYGVKD in the germline V gene. The V and J ends lost 3 bases and 1 base respectively, with 10 bases between them. The CDR3 totals 15 residues. CDR3 sequence: CAISEGQISNQPQHF. Here the CDR3 DNA reads TGTGCCATCAGTGAAGGACAAATCAGCAATCAGCCCCAGCATTTT.

The CDR3 nucleotides read TGTGCCAGCAGCGTCACACAGGGGGGTTACGAGCAGTACTTC. Translation gives CASSVTQGGYEQYF. The chain is built from TRBV9 and TRBJ2-7, with 8 bases lining up with TRBD1. Germline lookup yields CDR1 SGDLS and CDR2 YYNGEE. This CDR3 region has 14 residues. Trimming at V came to 2 bases and at J to 4 bases, leaving 5 bases not matched to a gene. Full variable domain (remainder filled in from reference TRBV9 and TRBJ2-7): DSGVTQTPKHLITATGQRVTLRCSPRSGDLSVYWYQQSLDQGLQFLIQYYNGEERAKGNILERFSAQQFPDLHSELNLSSLELGDSALYFCASSVTQGGYEQYFGPGTRLTVT.

The table lists this clone with a count of one. This chain joins TRBV28 and TRBJ1-5, with 7 nucleotides matching TRBD1. V lost 5 bases and J lost 4; bases outside the gene matches: 14. This CDR3 spans 17 amino acids. CDR1 MDHEN and CDR2 SYDVKM come from the germline V gene. The CDR3 spells CASSTHRGQIGNQPQHF. DNA of the CDR3: TGTGCCAGCAGTACCCACAGGGGTCAGATTGGGAATCAGCCCCAGCATTTT.

This clone was picked up one time. The chain employs TRBV29-1 and TRBJ2-7, with D perhaps TRBD1 (5 bases). Germline CDR1 SQVTM, CDR2 ANQGSEA. V gave up 4 bases and J gave up 6 bases, with 19 bases separating them. The CDR3 loop spans 14 amino acids. CDR3 region: CSVVRQGMVGEQYF. CDR3 DNA sequence: TGCAGCGTTGTCCGTCAGGGAATGGTAGGCGAGCAGTACTTC.

This clone was counted a single time. This rearrangement joins TRBV4-1 to TRBJ2-7, with 9 bases matching TRBD1. Germline assignment: CDR1 MGHRA and CDR2 YSYEKL. V lost 4 bases and J lost 3; bases outside the gene matches: 4. The CDR3 sequence is 14 residues long. The CDR3 sequence is CASSLRDRDYEQYF. CDR3 DNA sequence: TGCGCCAGCAGCCTCCGGGACAGGGACTACGAGCAGTACTTC.

This clone was seen a handful of times. Other DNA sequences in this sample translate to the same CDR3. The rearrangement links TRBV19 to TRBJ1-1, with D tentatively TRBD1 (6 bases). Trimming shortened V by 6 bases and J by 1 base, and 12 bases separated the two germline ends. Germline assignment: CDR1 LNHDA and CDR2 SQIVND (reference sequence). This CDR3 has 14 amino acids. As DNA, the CDR3 is TGTGCCAGTAGGACAGGCCCTCAGAACACTGAAGCTTTCTTT. As protein: CASRTGPQNTEAFF.

The V gene is TRBV2, the J gene TRBJ2-1; 9 bases align to TRBD1. The junction had 15 bases not matched to a gene; V was cut back by 9 bases and J by 0 bases. The CDR3 loop spans 18 amino acids. Germline V gives CDR1 SNHLY, CDR2 FYNNEI. DNA of the CDR3: TGTGCCAGTAGGAGGACAGGGGCCCGTTCGAGCTCCTACAATGAGCAGTTCTTC. This codes for CASRRTGARSSSYNEQFF.

The V and J genes are TRBV6-5 and TRBJ2-2; tentative D call: TRBD2 (6 bases). CDR1 MNHEY and CDR2 SVGAGI come from the germline V gene. The CDR3 is 14 residues long. With 4 bases removed from V and 6 bases from J, the gap between germline ends came to 12 bases. The CDR3 coding sequence is TGTGCCAGCAGTTGGAGAGGGGAGGCCGGGGAGCTGTTTTTT. Encoded protein: CASSWRGEAGELFF.

This clone was counted between two and nine times. The genes are TRBV6-5 and TRBJ1-4; D uncertain. Trimming removed 5 bases at V and 8 bases at J, with 18 bases between. Germline CDR1 reads MNHEY; CDR2 reads SVGAGI. There are 15 residues in the CDR3. The CDR3 DNA reads TGTGCCAGCAGTCCCGAAGAGGGCGGGAGGGAAAAACTGTTTTTT. This translates into CASSPEEGGREKLFF.

The chain is built from TRBV7-6 and TRBJ2-1, with 10 nucleotides matching TRBD2. This CDR3 has 18 residues. Germline CDR1 reads SGHVS; CDR2 reads FNYEAQ. V lost 4 bases to trimming and J lost 4 bases; unmatched junction nucleotides: 13. CDR3 sequence: CASSYTHPGTSVYNEQFF. The DNA of the CDR3 is TGTGCCAGCAGCTATACTCACCCCGGGACTAGCGTTTACAATGAGCAGTTCTTC. The entire variable domain, with the rest obtained from reference TRBV7-6 and TRBJ2-1, is as follows: GAGVSQSPRYKVTKRGQDVALRCDPISGHVSLYWYRQALGQGPEFLTYFNYEAQQDKSGLPNDRFSAERPEGSISTLTIQRTEQRDSAMYRCASSYTHPGTSVYNEQFFGPGTRLTVL.

This clone came up once. V usage is TRBV15 and J usage is TRBJ1-6, with D perhaps TRBD1 (5 bases). Looked up from germline, CDR1 is LNHNV and CDR2 is YYDKDF (reference sequence). The CDR3 has 16 residues. Trimming left V 0 bases short and J 8 bases short, with 14 bases between. The DNA of the CDR3 is TGTGCCACCAGCAGAGATCGGGGGGAGGGGCATTCACCCCTCCACTTT. This codes for CATSRDRGEGHSPLHF.

The rearrangement joins TRBV6-5 to TRBJ2-7, with D possibly matching TRBD2 (6 bases). The CDR3 spans 15 residues. V lost 0 bases and J lost 3, with 12 bases in between. Germline V gene lookup returns CDR1 MNHEY and CDR2 SVGAGI. This CDR3 is CASSYSEGSSYEQYF. CDR3 DNA sequence: TGTGCCAGCAGTTACTCGGAGGGTAGCAGCTACGAGCAGTACTTC.